Below are 9 T cell receptor beta chains sequenced from a single sample in a study of T cells in women clearing cervical HPV infection. The table came from immunoSEQ multiplex PCR; TCRdb's copy has only in-frame clones and leaves some out. Its table lists about 46,000 clones. Sequenced input: blood buffy coat. These receptors all come from a woman aged 18 to 75 with a cervical HPV16 infection that either progressed to CIN3+ or cleared (not recorded which).

As to this clone: The read terminates 3 residues before the CDR3 end, so the remaining end is supplied by the germline J gene. This sequence joins TRBV18 and TRBJ2-7; tentatively, D is TRBD1 (6 bases). Trimming took 2 bases from V and 4 from J, leaving 9 bases between them. CDR1 and CDR2 (germline): KGHSH, LQKENI. The CDR3 runs to 13 residues. CDR3 bases read: TGTGCCAGCTCACCATCCAGGGGATACGAG. This codes for CASSPSRGYE. In full, the CDR3 is CASSPSRGYEQYF.

The CDR3 bases that were read are TGTGCCAGCAGCAGTCTTGGGGGAGGACAGGAGACC. Its protein is CASSSLGGGQET. The CDR3 as a whole reads CASSSLGGGQETQYF. The chain carries TRBV7-2 and TRBJ2-5; D may match TRBD1 or TRBD2 (6 bases each). The read terminates 3 residues ahead of where the CDR3 ends, so the germline J gene completes it. The CDR3 totals 15 residues. The V end was cut by 5 bases, the J end by 5 bases, with 18 bases between. The V gene's germline CDR1 is SGHTA and CDR2 FQGNSA.

In regard to this clone: Relative to the germline gene, one junction end is altered; a read error may explain this. Read data end 3 residues before the CDR3 end; the end is taken from the germline J gene. Other DNA sequences of this sample code for an identical CDR3. The chain joins TRBV19 to TRBJ1-3, with 8 bases aligning to TRBD1. Germline V gives CDR1 LNHDA, CDR2 SQIVND (reference sequence). This CDR3 contains 16 residues. CDR3 sequence reads: CASTIRTGFTGNTIYF. The CDR3 DNA, read in part, is TGTGCCAGTACCATAAGGACAGGGTTTACTGGAAACACA.

Turning to this clone: The read falls 3 residues short of the CDR3 end, and the missing part is taken from the germline J gene. This chain uses TRBV7-9 with TRBJ2-3; 11 bases are a match to TRBD2. Germline V gene data show CDR1 as SEHNR and CDR2 as FQNEAQ (reference sequence). CDR3 length: 14 residues. The ends lost 5 bases at V and 5 bases at J; junction bases unmatched: 3. The sequenced part of the CDR3 DNA is TGTGCCAGCAGCCAACTAGCGGGAGAAGATACG. This gives the protein CASSQLAGEDT. The full-length CDR3 reads as CASSQLAGEDTQYF.

On this clone itself: The observed sequence ends 3 residues before the CDR3 terminus, with the missing tail filled in from the germline J gene. The chain couples TRBV11-2 to TRBJ2-3; D possibly corresponds to TRBD2 (6 bases). The CDR3 is 14 amino acids. In germline, CDR1 is SGHAT, CDR2 FQNNGV. The CDR3 DNA, read in part, is TGTGCCAGCAGCCCGCGACTAGACCAAGAGACG. Translation: CASSPRLDQET. The entire CDR3 protein reads CASSPRLDQETQYF.

This CDR3 reads CASSFTGSGYEQYF. The DNA read from the CDR3 is TGTGCCAGTAGTTTCACCGGAAGCGGGTACGAG. The rearrangement joins TRBV19 to TRBJ2-7; TRBD2 might be the D (6 bases). The sequence runs out 3 residues before the end of the CDR3; the remainder is reconstructed from the germline J gene. The germline V gene has CDR1 LNHDA and CDR2 SQIVND (reference sequence). CDR3 length equals 14 residues. The ends were cut back, 5 bases at V and 4 bases at J, with 15 bases in the middle. The whole variable domain, remainder taken from reference TRBV19 and TRBJ2-7, is DGGITQSPKYLFRKEGQNVTLSCEQNLNHDAMYWYRQDPGQGLRLIYYSQIVNDFQKGDIAEGYSVSREKKESFPLTVTSAQKNPTAFYLCASSFTGSGYEQYFGPGTRLTVT.

Concerning this clone: The read ends 3 residues early relative to the CDR3; the germline J gene fills the gap. V usage is TRBV6-1 and J usage is TRBJ1-6, with 7 bases lining up with TRBD1. The CDR3 spans 16 residues. After removal of 4 bases from V and 6 bases from J, the junction contained 9 bases not matched to a gene. Germline V CDR1 and CDR2: MNHNS, SASEGT. CDR3 sequence: CASSGRMSGGNSPLHF. The CDR3 bases that were read are TGTGCCAGCAGTGGCCGAATGTCAGGGGGTAATTCACCC.

In regard to this clone: The germline gene is not matched at one end of the junction; a read error may be the cause. The CDR3 extends 3 residues past the end of the read, so its final part is completed from the germline J gene. Other nucleotide sequences from this sample produce the same CDR3. The genes are TRBV18 and TRBJ1-3, with 7 positions matching TRBD1. The germline gives CDR1 KGHSH, CDR2 LQKENI. The CDR3 is 16 residues long. CDR3 bases read: TGTGCCAGCTCGCCGGGACAGAAATTGGCTGGAAACACT. Its translation: CASSPGQKLAGNT. The whole CDR3 protein reads CASSPGQKLAGNTIYF.

Comment on this clone: The read stops 3 residues short of the end of the CDR3; the missing end is completed from the germline J gene. The genes are TRBV2 and TRBJ2-5; no firm D call. Germline CDR1 and CDR2: SNHLY and FYNNEI. Deletions cut 4 bases from V and 7 bases from J, with 10 bases between. This CDR3 is 12 amino acids long. The CDR3 bases that were read are TGTGCCAGCAGTGGTCTGTCCCGGACC. Translation: CASSGLSRT. The complete CDR3 protein is CASSGLSRTQYF.